This T cell receptor (beta chain) came from a study of blood T cell repertoires in COVID-19. Study-wide background: The United States, Italy and Spain provided the acute and convalescent COVID-19 samples. Nucleic acid was either cDNA or gDNA, and it came from T cells, B-cell-depleted T cells, or PBMCs.

Authors' processing steps: Reference gene primer amplification yielded estimated nucleated cell counts. TCRdb's table, derived via immunoSEQ multiplex PCR, lists solely in-frame clones and lacks some. V and J calls and clone size follow that table, whereas D and trimming were derived from the DNA. The sample lists tens of thousands of clones; approximately 83% were seen once. This clonotype was obtained from an elderly man with acute or convalescent COVID-19. The material sequenced was peripheral blood.

As DNA, the CDR3 is TGTGCCGACATCACAGGGGGCGCCGGGAACACTGAAGCTTTCTTT. It encodes CADITGGAGNTEAFF. This chain joins TRBV2 and TRBJ1-1; TRBD1 matches at 9 bases. The CDR3 contains 15 residues. Unmatched junction bases numbered 11, after V lost 11 bases and J lost 1 base. The germline V gene encodes CDR1 SNHLY and CDR2 FYNNEI.